One sample yielded the 27 T cell receptor beta chains listed below, sequenced in a study of blood T cell repertoires in COVID-19. Repertoires were generated with immunoSEQ multiplex PCR, while TCRdb's copy carries only in-frame clones and drops some. In the table there are over 450,000 clones, 85% to 90% of which are singletons. Sequencing was done on a sample of peripheral blood. These receptors originate from a woman in her forties or fifties with COVID-19, enrolled during active disease.

This chain joins TRBV30 and TRBJ2-1; D unclear. Germline CDR1 GTSNPN, CDR2 SVGIG (reference sequence). V was pared by 0 bases and J by 8 bases, with 11 bases between. CDR3 size: 13 residues. The CDR3 DNA reads as TGTGCCTGGAGTGTCGATTGGAGCGATGAGCAGTTCTTC. Protein sequence: CAWSVDWSDEQFF.

This chain links TRBV7-3 with TRBJ1-1; the D gene is possibly TRBD1 (6 bases). The CDR3 has 13 amino acids. The germline V and J ends were trimmed by 5 bases and 3 bases, with 10 bases remaining between them. Germline V gene sequence: CDR1 SGHTA, CDR2 FQGTGA. The CDR3 here is CASSTGFYTEAFF. DNA of the CDR3: TGTGCCAGCAGCACAGGGTTCTACACTGAAGCTTTCTTT.

The rearrangement uses TRBV30 and TRBJ2-2, with a possible D match to TRBD1 (6 bases). The CDR3 runs to 13 residues. With 2 bases removed from V and 4 bases from J, the gap between germline ends came to 8 bases. In germline, CDR1 is GTSNPN, CDR2 SVGIG (reference sequence). CDR3 sequence reads: CAWSRGITGELFF. Here the CDR3 DNA reads TGTGCCTGGAGTAGGGGGATCACCGGGGAGCTGTTTTTT. The full variable domain, in which reference TRBV30 and TRBJ2-2 provide the parts outside the CDR3, is SQTIHQWPATLVQPVGSPLSLECTVEGTSNPNLYWYRQAAGRGLQLLFYSVGIGQISSEVPQNLSASRPQDRQFILSSKKLLLSDSGFYLCAWSRGITGELFFGEGSRLTVL.

The V and J genes are TRBV7-2 and TRBJ1-4; tentatively, D is TRBD1 (5 bases). Between the trimmed V and J ends, which lost 3 bases and 4 bases, there was a span of 9 bases. The CDR3 is 14 residues long. Per germline, CDR1 SGHTA and CDR2 FQGNSA. In DNA, the CDR3 is TGTGCCAGCAGCTTCGGAGGGGATAATGAAAAACTGTTTTTT. Encoded protein: CASSFGGDNEKLFF.

The gene calls are TRBV12-5 and TRBJ1-5; no definite D call. The CDR3 totals 11 residues. Germline V gene sequence: CDR1 LGHNT, CDR2 FRNRAP. V dropped 7 bases and J dropped 5 bases, with 6 bases sitting between them. CDR3 DNA sequence: TGTGCTAGTGCCCTTTATCAGCCCCAGCATTTT. Its protein is CASALYQPQHF.

CDR3: CASSQDSRRGHTEAFF. The CDR3 nucleotides are TGCGCCAGCAGCCAAGATTCTCGCAGGGGGCACACTGAAGCTTTCTTT. The chain has TRBV4-1 and TRBJ1-1; 8 bases agree with TRBD1. Germline CDR1 and CDR2: MGHRA and YSYEKL. The CDR3 runs to 16 residues. V shed 0 bases and J 3 bases; nucleotides not matched to a gene: 6.

The V and J genes are TRBV6-5 and TRBJ1-1; D call uncertain. Deletions cut 0 bases from V and 0 bases from J, with 5 bases between. The CDR3 has 14 amino acids. CDR1 is MNHEY, CDR2 SVGAGI, per germline. For the CDR3, the DNA is TGTGCCAGCAGTTACTCCCAGATGAACACTGAAGCTTTCTTT. Amino acids: CASSYSQMNTEAFF.

The rearrangement links TRBV2 to TRBJ2-5; 11 nucleotides agree with TRBD2. The length of the CDR3 is 13 residues. Germline V gives CDR1 SNHLY, CDR2 FYNNEI. Trimming took 8 bases from V and 1 from J; bases not matched to a gene: 0. CDR3 in DNA: TGTGCCAGCGGACTAGCGGGCCAAGAGACCCAGTACTTC. It is translated as CASGLAGQETQYF.

V usage is TRBV5-1 and J usage is TRBJ1-1, with 7 bases matching TRBD1. V trimming: 4 bases; J trimming: 4 bases; junction bases outside the gene matches: 10. Germline values: CDR1 SGHRS, CDR2 YFSETQ. This CDR3 has 15 residues. The CDR3 protein is CASSRRGTAGTEAFF. In DNA form, the CDR3 reads TGCGCCAGCAGCCGACGCGGGACAGCGGGCACTGAAGCTTTCTTT. Looking up the rest from reference TRBV5-1 and TRBJ1-1 gives the full variable domain: KAGVTQTPRYLIKTRGQQVTLSCSPISGHRSVSWYQQTPGQGLQFLFEYFSETQRNKGNFPGRFSGRQFSNSRSEMNVSTLELGDSALYLCASSRRGTAGTEAFFGQGTRLTVV.

In regard to this clone: Other DNA variants within this sample encode the same CDR3. The V call is TRBV9, the J call TRBJ2-7; D not resolved. The length of the CDR3 is 13 residues. Germline loops: CDR1 SGDLS, CDR2 YYNGEE. Trimming stripped 0 bases from V and 2 bases from J, with 6 bases between. The CDR3 coding sequence is TGTGCCAGCAGCGTAGCCCCGGCCTACGAGCAGTACTTC. Its protein product is CASSVAPAYEQYF. The whole variable domain, filled in from reference TRBV9 and TRBJ2-7, reads DSGVTQTPKHLITATGQRVTLRCSPRSGDLSVYWYQQSLDQGLQFLIQYYNGEERAKGNILERFSAQQFPDLHSELNLSSLELGDSALYFCASSVAPAYEQYFGPGTRLTVT.

This sequence joins TRBV3-1 (or the pseudogene TRBV3-2) and TRBJ2-5; 10 bases line up with TRBD1. CDR3 length: 14 residues. Germline CDR1 is LGHDT and CDR2 is YNNKEL (reference sequence). The trim removed 5 bases at V and 7 bases at J, leaving 7 bases unmatched. The CDR3 here is CASSMRTGGATQYF. For the CDR3, the DNA is TGTGCCAGCAGCATGCGGACAGGGGGAGCGACCCAGTACTTC.

The chain combines TRBV5-1 with TRBJ1-2; 12 bases fit TRBD1. Germline loops: CDR1 SGHRS, CDR2 YFSETQ. The CDR3 totals 15 residues. V shed 4 bases, J shed 10 bases, and the junction held 11 bases outside the gene matches. The CDR3 DNA reads as TGCGCCAGCAGCCTCGCGGGACAGGGGGCCAGTGCCTACACCTTC. This encodes CASSLAGQGASAYTF.

The CDR3 DNA is TGCAGCGTTACCGGGACAGGGGGAAAAGATACGCAGTATTTT. Translated, it gives CSVTGTGGKDTQYF. V is TRBV29-1 and J is TRBJ2-3, with 11 bases matching TRBD1. Germline CDR1 SQVTM, CDR2 ANQGSEA. This CDR3 spans 14 amino acids. V dropped 5 bases and J dropped 5; count of bases not matched to a gene: 6.

The rearrangement uses TRBV19 and TRBJ1-3; D may be TRBD1 (6 bases). Germline V gene lookup returns CDR1 LNHDA and CDR2 SQIVND (reference sequence). The CDR3 is 15 amino acids. Trimming cost V 5 bases and J 2 bases, with 13 bases left between them. CDR3 in DNA: TGTGCCAGTAGTCCCCACAGGGCGCCTGGAAACACCATATATTTT. Its translation: CASSPHRAPGNTIYF.

As to this clone: This sample also contains other DNA sequences that code for the same CDR3. The V and J genes are TRBV11-3 and TRBJ2-1; 7 positions agree with TRBD1. Germline lookup yields CDR1 SGHNT and CDR2 YENEEA. CDR3 length equals 15 residues. Losses at the gene ends were 3 bases for V and 1 base for J; bases not matched to a gene: 3. The CDR3 is CASSLGRGSYNEQFF. DNA for the CDR3: TGTGCCAGCAGCTTGGGCAGGGGGTCCTACAATGAGCAGTTCTTC. The whole variable domain, remainder taken from reference TRBV11-3 and TRBJ2-1, is EAGVVQSPRYKIIEKKQPVAFWCNPISGHNTLYWYLQNLGQGPELLIRYENEEAVDDSQLPKDRFSAERLKGVDSTLKIQPAELGDSAVYLCASSLGRGSYNEQFFGPGTRLTVL.

The V call is TRBV5-4, the J call TRBJ1-2; possible D gene TRBD1, 5 bases. CDR3 length equals 16 residues. Germline-derived CDR1 and CDR2 are SGHNT and YYREEE (reference sequence). Trimming took off 3 bases at V and 4 bases at J, with 19 bases between the two ends. The CDR3 bases are TGTGCCAGCAGCTGGGAAAAACCTCAGGGCCGCTATGGCTACACCTTC. Translation gives CASSWEKPQGRYGYTF.

This rearrangement joins TRBV10-1 to TRBJ2-2, with 10 bases lining up with TRBD1. V was pared by 3 bases and J by 5 bases, with 9 bases of the junction left unmatched. There are 17 residues in the CDR3. Germline V gene lookup returns CDR1 WNHNN and CDR2 SYGVQD (reference sequence). CDR3 region: CASSDSGTGAGTGELFF. The DNA for the CDR3 is TGCGCCAGCAGTGACTCCGGGACAGGGGCGGGAACCGGGGAGCTGTTTTTT.

The chain employs TRBV7-9 and TRBJ1-1; 7 bases agree with TRBD1. V trimming: 6 bases; J trimming: 1 base; junction bases outside the gene matches: 2. The CDR3 extends over 13 amino acids. Per the germline V gene, CDR1 is SEHNR and CDR2 is FQNEAQ (reference sequence). The DNA of the CDR3 is TGTGCCAGCAGACAGGGGCCGAACACTGAAGCTTTCTTT. It yields the protein CASRQGPNTEAFF.

This chain joins TRBV18 and TRBJ1-6; D uncertain. In germline, CDR1 is KGHSH, CDR2 LQKENI. This CDR3 comprises 13 residues. V lost 3 bases to trimming and J lost 4 bases, with 4 bases between them. DNA for the CDR3: TGTGCCAGCTCACCTACATATAATTCACCCCTCCACTTT. This translates into CASSPTYNSPLHF.

This chain links TRBV6-5 with TRBJ2-5, with 8 bases identical to TRBD1. The CDR3 sequence is 13 residues long. V was clipped by 6 bases and J by 2 bases; unmatched bases: 2. Germline loops: CDR1 MNHEY, CDR2 SVGAGI. The CDR3 nucleotides are TGTGCCAGCAGGCAGGGGGCGCAAGAGACCCAGTACTTC. Translating gives CASRQGAQETQYF.

V usage is TRBV21-1 and J usage is TRBJ2-3; TRBD1 was called by the table and not checked on the DNA. TRBV21-1 counts as a pseudogene. The CDR3 contains 16 residues. The CDR3 protein is CASSKGFGTGKDTQYF. The DNA of the CDR3 is TGTGCCAGCAGCAAAGGGTTTGGGACAGGGAAAGATACGCAGTATTTT.

This clone was seen a single time. The gene calls are TRBV19 and TRBJ1-1; D ambiguous. CDR1 is LNHDA and CDR2 is SQIVND in the germline V gene (reference sequence). This CDR3 is built from 14 residues. V lost 6 bases and J lost 1, with 12 bases in between. This CDR3 is CASRSRAGNTEAFF. CDR3 bases: TGTGCCAGTAGGTCGCGTGCGGGGAACACTGAAGCTTTCTTT.

This clone was detected only once. The chain recombines TRBV14 with TRBJ2-1, with TRBD1 identical over 9 bases. Germline loops: CDR1 SGHDN, CDR2 FVKESK. The V segment lost 5 bases and the J segment 8 bases; nucleotides outside the gene matches: 7. The CDR3 is 14 amino acids. CDR3 sequence reads: CASSKGQGRHEQFF. Written as DNA, the CDR3 is TGTGCCAGCAGCAAAGGACAGGGGCGGCATGAGCAGTTCTTC.

The chain couples TRBV18 to TRBJ1-2; 8 bases align to TRBD1. Germline CDR1 is KGHSH and CDR2 is LQKENI. The CDR3 totals 15 residues. V lost 2 bases, J lost 6 bases, and 8 bases stayed unmatched. The CDR3 here is CASSPRQGAKDGYTF. The CDR3 DNA is TGTGCCAGCTCACCAAGGCAGGGGGCTAAGGATGGCTACACCTTC.

The rearrangement uses TRBV4-1 and TRBJ1-1; maybe TRBD1 (6 bases). The CDR3 is 16 amino acids. V lost 2 bases to trimming and J lost 0 bases, with 13 bases between them. From germline, CDR1 is MGHRA and CDR2 YSYEKL. CDR3 nucleotide sequence: TGCGCCAGCAGCCAACACTCACAGGGTTTGAACACTGAAGCTTTCTTT. Translation gives CASSQHSQGLNTEAFF.

The V call is TRBV9, the J call TRBJ2-3; TRBD2 aligns across 10 bases. Per germline, CDR1 SGDLS and CDR2 YYNGEE. Trimming at V came to 2 bases and at J to 2 bases, leaving 5 bases not matched to a gene. The CDR3 runs 16 residues. The CDR3 loop reads CASSVGTSGITDTQYF. DNA of the CDR3: TGTGCCAGCAGCGTGGGTACTAGCGGGATCACAGATACGCAGTATTTT.

The chain has TRBV28 and TRBJ2-3; D not resolved. Trimming pared 10 bases from V and 6 bases from J, leaving 11 bases between. Germline V gene lookup returns CDR1 MDHEN and CDR2 SYDVKM. The CDR3 extends over 11 amino acids. The CDR3 protein is CATHLRDTQYF. Here the CDR3 DNA reads TGTGCCACCCACCTCCGGGATACGCAGTATTTT.